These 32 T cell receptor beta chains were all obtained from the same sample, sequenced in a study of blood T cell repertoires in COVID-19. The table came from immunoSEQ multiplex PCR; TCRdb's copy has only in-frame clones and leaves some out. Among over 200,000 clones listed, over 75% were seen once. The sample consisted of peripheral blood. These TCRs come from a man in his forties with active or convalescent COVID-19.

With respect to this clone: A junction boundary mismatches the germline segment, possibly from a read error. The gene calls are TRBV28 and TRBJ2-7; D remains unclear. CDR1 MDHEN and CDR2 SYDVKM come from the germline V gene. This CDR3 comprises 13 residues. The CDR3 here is CASSLTRLAQRHF. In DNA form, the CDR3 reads TGTGCCAGCAGTTTAACCCGACTGGCTCAGAGGCACTTC. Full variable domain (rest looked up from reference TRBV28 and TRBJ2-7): DVKVTQSSRYLVKRTGEKVFLECVQDMDHENMFWYRQDPGLGLRLIYFSYDVKMKEKGDIPEGYSVSREKKERFSLILESASTNQTSMYLCASSLTRLAQRHFGPGTRLTVT.

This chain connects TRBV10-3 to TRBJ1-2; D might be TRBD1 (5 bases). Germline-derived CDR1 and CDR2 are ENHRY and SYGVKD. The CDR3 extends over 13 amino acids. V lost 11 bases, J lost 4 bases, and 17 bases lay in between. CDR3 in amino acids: CASLQMGGYGYTF. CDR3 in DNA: TGTGCCTCTCTCCAAATGGGGGGCTATGGCTACACCTTC.

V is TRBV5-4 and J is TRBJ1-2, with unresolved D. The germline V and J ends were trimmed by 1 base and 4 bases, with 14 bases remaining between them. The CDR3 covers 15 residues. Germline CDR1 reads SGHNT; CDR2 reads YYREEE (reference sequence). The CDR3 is CASSLTAGAVYGYTF. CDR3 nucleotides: TGTGCCAGCAGCTTGACGGCGGGTGCAGTCTATGGCTACACCTTC.

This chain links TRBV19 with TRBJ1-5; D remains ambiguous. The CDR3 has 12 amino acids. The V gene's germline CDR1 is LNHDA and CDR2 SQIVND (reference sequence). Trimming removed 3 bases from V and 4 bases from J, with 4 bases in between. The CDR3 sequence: CASSIPNQPQHF. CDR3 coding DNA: TGTGCCAGTAGTATCCCGAATCAGCCCCAGCATTTT.

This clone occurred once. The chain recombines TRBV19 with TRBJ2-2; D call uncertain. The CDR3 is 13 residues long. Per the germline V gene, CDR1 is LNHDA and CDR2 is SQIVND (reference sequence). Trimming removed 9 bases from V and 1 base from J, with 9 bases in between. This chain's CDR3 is CASPRQNTGELFF. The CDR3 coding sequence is TGTGCCAGCCCCCGACAGAACACCGGGGAGCTGTTTTTT.

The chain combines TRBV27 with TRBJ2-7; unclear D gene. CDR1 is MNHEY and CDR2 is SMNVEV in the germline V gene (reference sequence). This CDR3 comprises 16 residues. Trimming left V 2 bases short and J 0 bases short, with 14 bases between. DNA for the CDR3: TGTGCCAGCAGTTTAATTCACAGCCTCAGCTCCTACGAGCAGTACTTC. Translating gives CASSLIHSLSSYEQYF.

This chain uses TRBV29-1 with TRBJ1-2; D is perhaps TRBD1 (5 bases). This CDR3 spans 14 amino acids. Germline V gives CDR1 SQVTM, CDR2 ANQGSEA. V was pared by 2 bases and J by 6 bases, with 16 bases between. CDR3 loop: CSVEIGQGGHGYTF. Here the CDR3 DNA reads TGCAGCGTTGAAATCGGGCAGGGTGGGCATGGCTACACCTTC. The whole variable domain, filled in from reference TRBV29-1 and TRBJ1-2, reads SAVISQKPSRDICQRGTSLTIQCQVDSQVTMMFWYRQQPGQSLTLIATANQGSEATYESGFVIDKFPISRPNLTFSTLTVSNMSPEDSSIYLCSVEIGQGGHGYTFGSGTRLTVV.

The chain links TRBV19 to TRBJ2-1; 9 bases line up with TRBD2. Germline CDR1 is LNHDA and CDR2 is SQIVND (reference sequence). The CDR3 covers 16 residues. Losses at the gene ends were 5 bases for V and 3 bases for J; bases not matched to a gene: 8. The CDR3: CASSYLRLADYNEQFF. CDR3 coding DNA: TGTGCCAGTAGTTACCTTCGACTAGCGGACTACAATGAGCAGTTCTTC.

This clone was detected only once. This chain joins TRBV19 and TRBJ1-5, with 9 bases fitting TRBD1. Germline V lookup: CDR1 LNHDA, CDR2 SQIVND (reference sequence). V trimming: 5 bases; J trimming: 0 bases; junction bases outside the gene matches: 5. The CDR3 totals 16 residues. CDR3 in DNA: TGTGCCAGTAGTGAACAGGGGGCGATTAGCAATCAGCCCCAGCATTTT. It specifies CASSEQGAISNQPQHF.

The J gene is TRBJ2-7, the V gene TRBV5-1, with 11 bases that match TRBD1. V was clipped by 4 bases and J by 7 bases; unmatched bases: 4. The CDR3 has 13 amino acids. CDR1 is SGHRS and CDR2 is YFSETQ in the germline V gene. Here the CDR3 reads CASSGQGAGEQYF. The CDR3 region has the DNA TGCGCCAGCAGCGGACAGGGGGCGGGAGAGCAGTACTTC.

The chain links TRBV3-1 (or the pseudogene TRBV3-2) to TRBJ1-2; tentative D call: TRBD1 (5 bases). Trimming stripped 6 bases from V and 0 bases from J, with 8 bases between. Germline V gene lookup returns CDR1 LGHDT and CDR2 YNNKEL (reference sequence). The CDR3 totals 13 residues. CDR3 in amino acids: CASRGAANYGYTF. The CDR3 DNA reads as TGTGCCAGCAGAGGGGCAGCTAACTATGGCTACACCTTC.

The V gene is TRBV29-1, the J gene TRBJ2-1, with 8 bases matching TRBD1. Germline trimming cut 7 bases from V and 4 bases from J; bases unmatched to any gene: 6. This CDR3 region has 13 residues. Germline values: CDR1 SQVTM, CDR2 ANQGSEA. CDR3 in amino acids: CSGRTGNYNEQFF. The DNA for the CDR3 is TGCAGCGGCCGGACAGGGAATTACAATGAGCAGTTCTTC.

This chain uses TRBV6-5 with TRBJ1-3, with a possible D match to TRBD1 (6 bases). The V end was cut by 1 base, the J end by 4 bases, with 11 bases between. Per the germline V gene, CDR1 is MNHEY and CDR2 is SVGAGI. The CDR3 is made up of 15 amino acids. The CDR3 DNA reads TGTGCCAGCAGTTACTTCGGACAGACCGGAAACACCATATATTTT. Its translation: CASSYFGQTGNTIYF.

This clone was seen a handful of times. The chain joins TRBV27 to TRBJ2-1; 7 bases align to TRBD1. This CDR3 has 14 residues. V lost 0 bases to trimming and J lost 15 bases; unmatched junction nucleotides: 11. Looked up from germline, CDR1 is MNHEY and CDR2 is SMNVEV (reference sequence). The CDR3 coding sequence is TGTGCCAGCAGTTTATCGTGGGACAGAGGAATTAGGTTCTTC. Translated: CASSLSWDRGIRFF.

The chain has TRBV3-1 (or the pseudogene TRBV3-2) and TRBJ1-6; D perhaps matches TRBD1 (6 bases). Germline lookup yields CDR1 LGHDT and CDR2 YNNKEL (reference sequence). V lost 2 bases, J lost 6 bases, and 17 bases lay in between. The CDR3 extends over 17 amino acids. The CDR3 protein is CASSQFARGAPNSPLHF. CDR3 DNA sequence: TGTGCCAGCAGCCAATTCGCCCGGGGGGCGCCTAATTCACCCCTCCACTTT.

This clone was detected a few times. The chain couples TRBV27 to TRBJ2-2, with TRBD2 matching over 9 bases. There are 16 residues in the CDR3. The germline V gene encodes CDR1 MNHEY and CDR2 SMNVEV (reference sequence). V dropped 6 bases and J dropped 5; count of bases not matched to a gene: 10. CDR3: CASSPSLAGSTGELFF. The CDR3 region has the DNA TGTGCCAGCAGCCCGTCCCTAGCGGGAAGTACCGGGGAGCTGTTTTTT.

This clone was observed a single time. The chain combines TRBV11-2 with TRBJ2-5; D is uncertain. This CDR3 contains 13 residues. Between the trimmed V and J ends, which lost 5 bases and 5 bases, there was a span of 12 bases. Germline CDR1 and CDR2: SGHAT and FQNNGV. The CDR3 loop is CASSANERETQYF. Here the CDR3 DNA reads TGTGCCAGCAGCGCCAACGAACGGGAGACCCAGTACTTC.

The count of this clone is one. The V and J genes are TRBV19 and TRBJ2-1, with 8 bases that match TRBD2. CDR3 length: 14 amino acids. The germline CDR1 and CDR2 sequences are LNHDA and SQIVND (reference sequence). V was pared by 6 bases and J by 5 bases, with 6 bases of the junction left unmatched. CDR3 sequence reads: CASSGTRRDNEQFF. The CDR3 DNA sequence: TGTGCCAGTAGCGGGACTAGACGGGACAATGAGCAGTTCTTC.

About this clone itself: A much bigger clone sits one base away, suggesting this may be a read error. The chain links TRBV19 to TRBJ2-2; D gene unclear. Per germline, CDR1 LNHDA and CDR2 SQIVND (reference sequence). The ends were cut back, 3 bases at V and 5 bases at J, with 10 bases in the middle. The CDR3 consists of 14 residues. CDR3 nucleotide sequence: TGTGCCAGTAGTATCACCTCGAGAACCGGGGAGCTGTTTTTT. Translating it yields CASSITSRTGELFF.

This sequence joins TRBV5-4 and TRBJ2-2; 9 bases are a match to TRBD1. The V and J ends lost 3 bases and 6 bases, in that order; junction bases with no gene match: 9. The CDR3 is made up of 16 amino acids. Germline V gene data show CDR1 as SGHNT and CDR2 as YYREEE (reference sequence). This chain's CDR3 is CASSSDNRGRAGELFF. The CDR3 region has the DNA TGTGCCAGCAGCTCGGACAACAGGGGGCGCGCCGGGGAGCTGTTTTTT.

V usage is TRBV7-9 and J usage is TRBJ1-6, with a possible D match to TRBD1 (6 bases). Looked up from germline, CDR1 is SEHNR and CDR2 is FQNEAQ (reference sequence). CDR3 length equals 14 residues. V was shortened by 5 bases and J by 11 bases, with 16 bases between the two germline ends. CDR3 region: CASSPDRLIAPLHF. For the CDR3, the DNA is TGTGCCAGCAGCCCGGACAGACTGATCGCACCCCTCCACTTT.

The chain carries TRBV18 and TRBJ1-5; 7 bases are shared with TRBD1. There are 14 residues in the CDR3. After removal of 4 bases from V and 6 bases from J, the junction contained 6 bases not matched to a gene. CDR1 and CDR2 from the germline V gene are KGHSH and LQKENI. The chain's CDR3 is CASSLDRSSQPQHF. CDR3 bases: TGTGCCAGCTCACTGGACAGGTCAAGTCAGCCCCAGCATTTT.

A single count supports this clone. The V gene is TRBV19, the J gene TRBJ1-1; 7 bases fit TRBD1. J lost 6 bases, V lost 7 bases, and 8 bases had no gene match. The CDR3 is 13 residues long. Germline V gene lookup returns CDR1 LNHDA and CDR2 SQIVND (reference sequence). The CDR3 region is CASTTTGVAEAFF. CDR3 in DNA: TGTGCCAGTACCACTACAGGGGTCGCTGAAGCTTTCTTT.

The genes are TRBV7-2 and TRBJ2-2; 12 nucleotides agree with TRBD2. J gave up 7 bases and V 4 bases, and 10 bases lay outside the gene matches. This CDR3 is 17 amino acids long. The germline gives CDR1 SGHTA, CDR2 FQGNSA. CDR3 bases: TGTGCCAGCAGCTGGACGACTAGCGGGGGAGCTGTCGGGGAGCTGTTTTTT. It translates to CASSWTTSGGAVGELFF.

The CDR3 nucleotides read TGTGCCAGCAGCTTAGATGGCAGGGAAACTGAAGCTTTCTTT. As protein: CASSLDGRETEAFF. The rearrangement uses TRBV7-9 and TRBJ1-1; D is perhaps TRBD1 (5 bases). The CDR3 extends over 14 amino acids. Trimming took 1 base from V and 5 from J, leaving 11 bases between them. CDR1 is SEHNR, CDR2 FQNEAQ, per germline (reference sequence).

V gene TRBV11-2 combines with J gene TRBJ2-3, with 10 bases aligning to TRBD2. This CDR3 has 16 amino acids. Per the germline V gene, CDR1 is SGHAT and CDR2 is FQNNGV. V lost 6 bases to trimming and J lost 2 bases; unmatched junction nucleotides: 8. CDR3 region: CASSSLAGVATDTQYF. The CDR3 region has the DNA TGTGCCAGCAGTTCCCTAGCGGGGGTAGCCACAGATACGCAGTATTTT.

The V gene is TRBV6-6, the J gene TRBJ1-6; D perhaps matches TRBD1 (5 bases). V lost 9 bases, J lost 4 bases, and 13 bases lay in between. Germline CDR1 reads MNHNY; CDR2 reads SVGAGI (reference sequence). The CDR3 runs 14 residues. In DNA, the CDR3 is TGTGCCAGTGGTAGGGGTGCGTATAATTCACCCCTCCACTTT. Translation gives CASGRGAYNSPLHF.

The CDR3 DNA reads as TGTGCCAGCTCACCAGGGGACAGGGGGACTTACGAGCAGTACTTC. Translation gives CASSPGDRGTYEQYF. The rearrangement uses TRBV18 and TRBJ2-7, with 11 bases lining up with TRBD1. CDR1 is KGHSH, CDR2 LQKENI, per germline. This CDR3 is 15 amino acids long. With 2 bases clipped from V and 4 bases from J, the junction kept 4 bases outside the gene matches.

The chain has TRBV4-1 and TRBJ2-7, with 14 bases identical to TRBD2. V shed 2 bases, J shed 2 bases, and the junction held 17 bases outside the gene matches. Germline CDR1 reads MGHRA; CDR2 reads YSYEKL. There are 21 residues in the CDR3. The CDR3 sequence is CASSQILLGTSGGDLAYEQYF. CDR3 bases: TGCGCCAGCAGCCAAATACTTCTTGGGACTAGCGGGGGAGACCTTGCCTACGAGCAGTACTTC.

The DNA for the CDR3 is TGTGCCCTACAGGCTGGCTATGGCTACACCTTC. This codes for CALQAGYGYTF. The V gene is TRBV27, the J gene TRBJ1-2, with D possibly TRBD1 on 5 matching bases. The CDR3 is made up of 11 amino acids. Trimming removed 11 bases at V and 4 bases at J, with 11 bases between. Germline values: CDR1 MNHEY, CDR2 SMNVEV (reference sequence).

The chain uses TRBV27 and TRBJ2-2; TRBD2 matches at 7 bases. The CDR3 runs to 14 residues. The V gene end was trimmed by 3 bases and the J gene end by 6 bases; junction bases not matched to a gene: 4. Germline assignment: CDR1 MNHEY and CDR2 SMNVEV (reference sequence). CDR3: CASSFGTTAGELFF. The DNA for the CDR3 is TGTGCCAGCAGTTTCGGGACTACGGCCGGGGAGCTGTTTTTT.

The CDR3 DNA sequence: TGCAGCGACCTAAACCGGGACAGGCTCCACGAGCAGTACTTC. Its translation is CSDLNRDRLHEQYF. This chain links TRBV29-1 with TRBJ2-7; 8 nucleotides align to TRBD1. The CDR3 consists of 14 residues. Germline V gene lookup returns CDR1 SQVTM and CDR2 ANQGSEA. V dropped 7 bases and J dropped 5; count of bases not matched to a gene: 13.